Each of the 2 T cell receptor beta chains below was sequenced from the same sample in a study of beta chain features in type 1 diabetes. Every bit of the isolated RNA underwent reverse transcription, so sequencing read expressed TCRB transcripts. TCRdb keeps only in-frame clones here, not all; method: immunoSEQ multiplex PCR. The sample records 300,000 to 450,000 clones, approximately 12% being singletons. The specimen was naive CD4+ T cells from blood. The origin of the receptors is a man aged 18 to 29 in good health.

This clone has a handful of counts. The gene calls are TRBV27 and TRBJ2-7; no reliable D call. This CDR3 contains 14 residues. Germline V lookup: CDR1 MNHEY, CDR2 SMNVEV (reference sequence). The germline V and J ends were trimmed by 6 bases and 2 bases, with 14 bases remaining between them. The CDR3 is CASSLKATTYEQYF. The CDR3 DNA is TGTGCCAGCAGCCTGAAGGCGACAACCTACGAGCAGTACTTC.

This clone turned up a few times. The chain joins TRBV2 to TRBJ2-7; maybe TRBD2 (7 bases). The CDR3 is 13 amino acids. The V end lost 4 bases, the J end lost 3 bases, and 10 bases lay between the germline ends. Looked up from germline, CDR1 is SNHLY and CDR2 is FYNNEI. The CDR3 protein is CASSGGGVYEQYF. The CDR3 bases are TGTGCCAGCAGTGGCGGGGGCGTCTACGAGCAGTACTTC.